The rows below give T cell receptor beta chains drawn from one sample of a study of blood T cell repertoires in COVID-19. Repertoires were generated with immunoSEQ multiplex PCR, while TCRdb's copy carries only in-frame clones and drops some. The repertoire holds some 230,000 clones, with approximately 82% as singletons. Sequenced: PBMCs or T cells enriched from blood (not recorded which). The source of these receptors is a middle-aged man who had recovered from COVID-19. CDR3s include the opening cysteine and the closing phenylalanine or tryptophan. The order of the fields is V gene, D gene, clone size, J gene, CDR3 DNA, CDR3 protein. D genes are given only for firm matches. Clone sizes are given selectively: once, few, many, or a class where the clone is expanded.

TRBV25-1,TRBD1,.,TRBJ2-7,TGTGCCAGCAGTCAGACAGGGAGCTCCTACGAGCAGTACTTC,CASSQTGSSYEQYF
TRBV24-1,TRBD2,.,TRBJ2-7,TGTGCCACCAGTGAAGCGGGACTCACGGGTGGATACGAGCAGTACTTC,CATSEAGLTGGYEQYF
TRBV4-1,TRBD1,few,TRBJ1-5,TGCGCCAGCAGCCAGAGGACAGGGAGTGATAGCAATCAGCCCCAGCATTTT,CASSQRTGSDSNQPQHF
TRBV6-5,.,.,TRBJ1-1,TGTGCCAGCAGTTACTCCGGGGGAGTGAACACTGAAGCTTTCTTT,CASSYSGGVNTEAFF
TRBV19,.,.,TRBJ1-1,TGTGCCAGTAATTCGGTCGGGATGAACACTGAAGCTTTCTTT,CASNSVGMNTEAFF
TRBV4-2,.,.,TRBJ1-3,TGTGCCAGCAGCCCAGTGGGAGGGCCTGGAAACACCATATATTTT,CASSPVGGPGNTIYF
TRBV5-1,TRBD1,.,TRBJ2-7,TGCGCCAGCAGCCTACAGGGGGCGGGGTACGAGCAGTACTTC,CASSLQGAGYEQYF
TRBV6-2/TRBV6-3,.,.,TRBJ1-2,TGTGCCAGCAGTTACTCGGGCCGTGCCGGGAGTCGTGGCTACACCTTC,CASSYSGRAGSRGYTF
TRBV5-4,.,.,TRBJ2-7,TGTGCCAGCAGCTTGGCCACGGGGGAAGAGCAGTACTTC,CASSLATGEEQYF
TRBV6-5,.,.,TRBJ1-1,TGTGCCAGCGTGTGGGGACTGCTGAACACTGAAGCTTTCTTT,CASVWGLLNTEAFF
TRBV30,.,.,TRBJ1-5,TGTGCCTGGAGTGCACAGCCTCATCAGCCCCAGCATTTT,CAWSAQPHQPQHF
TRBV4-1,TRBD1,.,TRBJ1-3,TGCGCCAGCGGTCGACAGGGGGCTGGAAACACCATATATTTT,CASGRQGAGNTIYF
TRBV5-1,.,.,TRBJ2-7,TGCGCCAGCAGCTCCCGGTGGCAGGAGGTCGAGCAGTACTTC,CASSSRWQEVEQYF
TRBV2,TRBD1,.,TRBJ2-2,TGTGCCAGCAGCGAGACAGGGAGCACCGGGGAGCTGTTTTTT,CASSETGSTGELFF
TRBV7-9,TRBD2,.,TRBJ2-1,TGTGCCAGCAGCCTCAGGGGAATAGGGACTAGCCGCAATGAGCAGTTCTTC,CASSLRGIGTSRNEQFF
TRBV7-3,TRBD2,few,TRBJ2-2,TGTGCCAGCAGCTCCGGGACTACCAGGACCGGGGAGCTGTTTTTT,CASSSGTTRTGELFF
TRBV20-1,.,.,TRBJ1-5,TGCAGTGCTAGTCCAACAGCGGGCGTTCAGCCCCAGCATTTT,CSASPTAGVQPQHF
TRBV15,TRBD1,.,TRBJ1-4,TGTGCCAGCAGAGACGAGACAGGGTCGTATGAAAAACTGTTTTTT,CASRDETGSYEKLFF
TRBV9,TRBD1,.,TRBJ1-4,TGTGCCAGCAGCCGGGACAGGGATGCACTGTTTTTT,CASSRDRDALFF
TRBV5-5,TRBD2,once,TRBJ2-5,TGTGCCAGCAGCTTCCTAGCGGGGGGGCCGGGAGAGACCCAGTACTTC,CASSFLAGGPGETQYF
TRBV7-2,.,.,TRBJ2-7,TGTGCCAGCAGCTCCGGAGGGGAGGCCTACGAGCAGTACTTC,CASSSGGEAYEQYF
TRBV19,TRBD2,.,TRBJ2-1,TGTGCCAGTAGTATCCTCGGACTAGCGGGGGGGATAGCCTACAATGAGCAGTTCTTC,CASSILGLAGGIAYNEQFF
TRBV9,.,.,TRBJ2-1,TGTGCCAGCAGCGTAGACATACACAATGAGCAGTTCTTC,CASSVDIHNEQFF
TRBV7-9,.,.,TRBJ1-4,TGTGCCAGCAGCCCGGGAATGGGCTTTAATGAAAAACTGTTTTTT,CASSPGMGFNEKLFF
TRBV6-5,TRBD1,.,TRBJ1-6,TGTGCCAGCAGTTACTTCTCGACAGGGGGTAATTCACCCCTCCACTTT,CASSYFSTGGNSPLHF
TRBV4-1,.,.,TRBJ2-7,TGCGCCAGCACCGCCCCAGGGGAACGCGTGCAGTACTTC,CASTAPGERVQYF
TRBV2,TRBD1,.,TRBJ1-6,TGTGCCAGCAGTGCCGGGACAGATAATTCACCCCTCCACTTT,CASSAGTDNSPLHF
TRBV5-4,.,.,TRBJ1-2,TGTGCCAGCAGCTTCCCGACACGTTCCTATGGCTACACCTTC,CASSFPTRSYGYTF
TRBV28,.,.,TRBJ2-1,TGTGCCAGCAGTTCCCCCCCCGAGGATGAGCAGTTCTTC,CASSSPPEDEQFF
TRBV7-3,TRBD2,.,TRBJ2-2,TGTGCCAGCAGCTTAAGAATTTTTGTGGGTATAGCGGGAGTTCAGACCGGGGAGCTGTTTTTT,CASSLRIFVGIAGVQTGELFF
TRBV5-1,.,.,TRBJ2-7,TGCGCCAGCAGCCGCCTCAGGGATTCCTACGAGCAGTACTTC,CASSRLRDSYEQYF
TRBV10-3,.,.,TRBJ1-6,TGTGCCATCAAGGACAAGAGCTCCTATAATTCACCCCTCCACTTT,CAIKDKSSYNSPLHF
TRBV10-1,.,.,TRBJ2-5,TGCGCCAGACCCCAGGGAAGGGGGACCCAGTACTTC,CARPQGRGTQYF
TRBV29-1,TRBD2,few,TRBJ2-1,TGCAGCGTCCAGACTAGCGGGAGATGGAATGAGCAGTTCTTC,CSVQTSGRWNEQFF
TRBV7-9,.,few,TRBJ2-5,TGTGCCAGCAGCTTAACTAGCTGGGCTGAGACCCAGTACTTC,CASSLTSWAETQYF
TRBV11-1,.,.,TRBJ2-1,TGTGCCAGCAGCTTCTCTCGTAATGAGCAGTTCTTC,CASSFSRNEQFF
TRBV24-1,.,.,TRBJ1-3,TGTGCCACCAGTGAATCTGACAGCACCGGAAACACCATATATTTT,CATSESDSTGNTIYF
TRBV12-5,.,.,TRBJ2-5,TGTGCTAGTGGCCCCACAGGGAAGGGAGAGACCCAGTACTTC,CASGPTGKGETQYF
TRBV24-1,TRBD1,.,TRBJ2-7,TGTGCCACCAGTGACCCCCGACAGGGTAAGGACTACGAGCAGTACTTC,CATSDPRQGKDYEQYF
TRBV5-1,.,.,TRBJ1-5,TGCGCCAGCAGCTTGGACAGCTTCAATCAGCCCCAGCATTTT,CASSLDSFNQPQHF
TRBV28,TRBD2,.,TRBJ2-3,TGTGCCAGCAGTTTCCTTAGCGGGGGCCTCACAGATACGCAGTATTTT,CASSFLSGGLTDTQYF
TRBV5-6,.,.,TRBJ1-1,TGTGCCAGCAGTCTAATTAACCTGAACACTGAAGCTTTCTTT,CASSLINLNTEAFF
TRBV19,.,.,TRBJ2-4,TGTGCCAGTAGCTCCGGACTGACTCAAAACATTCAGTACTTC,CASSSGLTQNIQYF
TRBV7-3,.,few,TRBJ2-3,TGTGCCAGCAGCCCCAGGATACTCACAGATACGCAGTATTTT,CASSPRILTDTQYF
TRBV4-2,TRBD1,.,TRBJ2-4,TGTGCCAGCAGCCACGAAGGGGGCTCAGCCAAAAACATTCAGTACTTC,CASSHEGGSAKNIQYF
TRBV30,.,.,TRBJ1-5,TGTGCCTGGAATTCGGGCAGGTTAGGGGTCCAAAGCAATCAGCCCCAGCATTTT,CAWNSGRLGVQSNQPQHF
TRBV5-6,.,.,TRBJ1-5,TGTGCCAGCAGCCCTAAGGACAGATTCGGGCAGCCCCAGCATTTT,CASSPKDRFGQPQHF
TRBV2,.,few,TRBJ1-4,TGTGCCAGCAGTGCGACGGGTTTTAATGAAAAACTGTTTTTT,CASSATGFNEKLFF
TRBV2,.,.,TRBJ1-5,TGTGCCAGCAGCTCCGGTAGCAATCAGCCCCAGCATTTT,CASSSGSNQPQHF
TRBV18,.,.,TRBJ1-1,TGTGCCAGCTCACCAGAACAGAACACTGAAGCTTTCTTT,CASSPEQNTEAFF